These T cell receptor beta chains were read from a single sample in a study of blood T cell repertoires in COVID-19. Profiling relied on immunoSEQ multiplex PCR, and the TCRdb table lists in-frame clones only, not all of them. This table has about 93,000 clones, around 90% appearing once. The specimen was peripheral blood. The origin of the receptors is a human donor with active COVID-19. The donor label of this sample is uncertain. The CDR3 runs from the conserved cysteine through the conserved F or W. D genes are given only for firm matches. Clone size is not always given. Where it is, it says once, few, many or a class for expanded clones.

>TRBJ1-1|.|TRBV9|.|15
TGTGCCAGCAGCGTAGGGGCCCGGAAGAACACTGAAGCTTTCTTT
CASSVGARKNTEAFF
>TRBJ2-5|TRBD2|TRBV5-8|.|16
TGTGCCAGCAGCAGGACACTAGCGGGGGGGAAGGAGACCCAGTACTTC
CASSRTLAGGKETQYF
>TRBJ2-1|TRBD2|TRBV6-5|.|14
TGTGCCAGCATTCCTAGCGGGGGGGCCTGGGAGCAGTTCTTC
CASIPSGGAWEQFF
>TRBJ2-6|.|TRBV13|.|17
TGTGCCAGCAGCTTCCGGCAGGGGTTGGGTAGGGCCAACGTCCTGACTTTC
CASSFRQGLGRANVLTF
>TRBJ2-1|TRBD1|TRBV7-9|.|16
TGTGCCAGCAGCCCCGAGAGGGACAGCTCCTACAATGAGCAGTTCTTC
CASSPERDSSYNEQFF
>TRBJ2-7|.|TRBV7-6|.|11
TGTGCTTCACAGGGTCGCGACGAGCAGTACTTC
CASQGRDEQYF
>TRBJ2-1|TRBD2|TRBV3-1/TRBV3-2|.|17
TGTGCCAGCAGCTCCCCGGTCGGGGGGGCCTCCTACAATGAGCAGTTCTTC
CASSSPVGGASYNEQFF
>TRBJ1-2|.|TRBV5-5|.|12
TGTGCCAGCAGCTTGGAGCGGGCTGGCTACACCTTC
CASSLERAGYTF
>TRBJ2-7|TRBD1|TRBV2|.|14
TGTGCCAGCAACGAGGGTAACAGGGGGAACGAGCAGTACTTC
CASNEGNRGNEQYF
>TRBJ1-6|TRBD1|TRBV7-8|.|16
TGTGCCAGCAGCTGGCGGACAGGGAAGGTAGATTCACCCCTCCACTTT
CASSWRTGKVDSPLHF
>TRBJ1-1|TRBD1|TRBV9|.|16
TGTGCCAGCACCCCTACCCTGAAAAAGGGGGCCCCTGAAGCTTTCTTT
CASTPTLKKGAPEAFF
>TRBJ2-3|TRBD1|TRBV18|.|17
TGTGCCAGCTCACAGATTGGACAGGGCACTAATACAGATACGCAGTATTTT
CASSQIGQGTNTDTQYF
>TRBJ2-5|.|TRBV7-9|.|18
TGTGCCAGCAGCTTAGTACCTCGACAGTATCCCGTCGGGGGGCCCCAGTACTTC
CASSLVPRQYPVGGPQYF
>TRBJ2-3|.|TRBV5-4|once|17
TGTGCCAGCAGCCGGTTTGGGGGGGGGCCGAACACAGATACGCAGTATTTT
CASSRFGGGPNTDTQYF
>TRBJ1-2|.|TRBV18|.|14
TGTGCCAGCTCTCAACAGGATCTTAACTATGGCTACACCTTC
CASSQQDLNYGYTF
>TRBJ1-1|.|TRBV6-6|.|12
TGTGCCAGCAGTTATGGTAGCACTGAAGCTTTCTTT
CASSYGSTEAFF
>TRBJ1-2|TRBD1|TRBV7-2|.|14
TGTGCCAGCAGCCCCGGGACAGGTGTACGGGGCTACACCTTC
CASSPGTGVRGYTF
>TRBJ2-7|TRBD1|TRBV4-3|.|16
TGCGCCAGCAGCCAAGATTTTGGGACAGCCGGTCTGGGGCAGTACTTC
CASSQDFGTAGLGQYF
>TRBJ1-6|.|TRBV5-1|.|15
TGCGCCAGCAGCTTGGCGCGGTGGGGGGATTCACCCCTCCACTTT
CASSLARWGDSPLHF
>TRBJ2-4|TRBD2|TRBV4-3|.|16
TGCGCCAGCAGCCAAGAACTAGCGGGGGGAGGGGACATTCAGTACTTC
CASSQELAGGGDIQYF
>TRBJ1-2|TRBD1|TRBV29-1|.|12
TGCAGCGTTGCAGGGGGCTTAGATGGCTACACCTTC
CSVAGGLDGYTF
>TRBJ2-3|TRBD2|TRBV7-3|.|16
TGTGCCAGCAGCTTAATAGGCGGGGGGGACACAGATACGCAGTATTTT
CASSLIGGGDTDTQYF